This passage covers 10 T cell receptor beta chains from one sample sequenced in a study of tumor and adjacent non-tumor tissue in lung cancer. TCRbeta libraries were built with three rounds of nested PCR, modified from ARM-PCR. TCRdb fed the multiplex PCR reads into MiXCR, producing one record per CDR3 protein. Here the sample spans about 60,000 distinct CDR3 sequences, around 61% being singletons. This sample's RNA came from whole unsorted tissue. This non-tumor lung sample came from over 3 cm beyond the tumor edge. Sequenced: distant non-tumor lung tissue. The origin of the receptors is an older man with non-small cell lung cancer.

On this clonotype itself: One end of the junction does not line up with germline, which may come from a read error. V is TRBV28 and J is TRBJ1-1, with D possibly being TRBD1 (6 bases). The germline gives CDR1 MDHEN, CDR2 SYDVKM. The length of the CDR3 is 13 residues. As DNA, the CDR3 is TGTTCTAGCTTAAGGGGGGCCAACATTGAAGGTTTCTTT. Protein: CSSLRGANIEGFF.

This rearrangement joins TRBV5-1 to TRBJ2-1, with D perhaps TRBD2 (5 bases). Germline CDR1 SGHRS, CDR2 YFSETQ. The CDR3 extends over 14 amino acids. Trimming stripped 6 bases from V and 3 bases from J, with 13 bases between. CDR3 bases: TGCGCCAGCACCGATGGGGAGTACTACAATGAGCAGTTCTTC. Protein sequence: CASTDGEYYNEQFF.

This sequence joins TRBV28 and TRBJ1-6; 7 bases are shared with TRBD1. CDR1 and CDR2 (germline): MDHEN, SYDVKM. The J segment lost 9 bases and the V segment lost 5 bases, leaving 7 bases of the junction unmatched. The CDR3 has 14 amino acids. The CDR3 DNA reads TGTGCCAGCAGTCTAGGGACAGAGGTTTCACCCCTCCACTTT. This gives the protein CASSLGTEVSPLHF.

This clonotype was detected a few times. At one end the junction does not follow the germline gene, possibly because of a read error. The V call is TRBV12-3 or TRBV12-4, the J call TRBJ1-5, with D unclear. The length of the CDR3 is 14 residues. The CDR3 is CASGSSPSEQPQHF. CDR3 nucleotide sequence: TGCGCCAGCGGTTCGAGTCCCTCGGAGCAGCCCCAGCATTTT.

The sample holds many counts of this clonotype. The chain recombines TRBV5-6 with TRBJ2-2; 7 bases map to TRBD1. The CDR3 length is 15 residues. CDR1 is SGHDT and CDR2 is YYEEEE in the germline V gene. Unmatched junction bases numbered 6, after V lost 2 bases and J lost 5 bases. This CDR3 reads CASSFGTAVTGELFF. The CDR3 DNA reads TGTGCCAGCAGCTTCGGGACAGCCGTTACCGGGGAGCTGTTTTTT.

This clonotype has just a few counts. A single base separates this from a much larger clone, so it may be a read error. The gene calls are TRBV7-8 and TRBJ2-7, with D perhaps matching TRBD2 (5 bases). CDR1 and CDR2 from the germline V gene are SGHVS and FQNEAQ. CDR3 length equals 17 residues. V was clipped by 0 bases and J by 1 base, with 16 bases between them. CDR3 DNA sequence: TGTGCCAGCAGCTTAGCCCGGCCACTAGTGGAGTCCTACGAGCAGTACTTC. Translated: CASSLARPLVESYEQYF.

This chain links TRBV5-4 with TRBJ2-1; 10 bases agree with TRBD2. V lost 4 bases, J lost 15 bases, and 19 bases stayed unmatched. In germline, CDR1 is SGHNT, CDR2 YYREEE (reference sequence). The CDR3 loop spans 16 amino acids. The DNA of the CDR3 is TGTGCCAGCAGCAGGGCGAGCGGGGGGGAGTACAGTGACCTGTTCTTC. It codes for CASSRASGGEYSDLFF.

This chain uses TRBV28 with TRBJ1-2; tentatively, D is TRBD1 (6 bases). CDR3 length: 15 residues. Trimming took 10 bases from V and 2 from J, leaving 20 bases between them. Germline V CDR1 and CDR2: MDHEN, SYDVKM. CDR3 bases: TGTGCCAACATCCAGAATGGGGGGCTCAACTATGGCTACACCTTC. This sequence encodes CANIQNGGLNYGYTF.

A remark on this clonotype: A clone one base away is much larger, so this may be a read error. V usage is TRBV6-5 and J usage is TRBJ2-3, with D possibly called TRBD1 or TRBD2 (5 bases each). The CDR3 covers 15 residues. In germline, CDR1 is MNHEY, CDR2 SVGAGI. This CDR3 is CASSYATPSTGTQYF. The CDR3 DNA is TGTGCCAGCAGTTACGCGACCCCTAGCACAGGTACGCAGTATTTT.

Regarding this clonotype: Since the CDR3 does not end with the conserved phenylalanine or tryptophan, this likely comes from a read error. This chain connects TRBV12-3 or TRBV12-4 to TRBJ2-4, with 8 bases aligning to TRBD1. Trimming removed 9 bases from V and 7 bases from J; junction bases left unmatched: 14. The CDR3 is made up of 15 amino acids. CDR3 protein: CASSLRGQMRNIQYL. The DNA for the CDR3 is TGTGCCAGTAGTCTCAGGGGGCAGATGCGGAACATTCAGTACCTC.